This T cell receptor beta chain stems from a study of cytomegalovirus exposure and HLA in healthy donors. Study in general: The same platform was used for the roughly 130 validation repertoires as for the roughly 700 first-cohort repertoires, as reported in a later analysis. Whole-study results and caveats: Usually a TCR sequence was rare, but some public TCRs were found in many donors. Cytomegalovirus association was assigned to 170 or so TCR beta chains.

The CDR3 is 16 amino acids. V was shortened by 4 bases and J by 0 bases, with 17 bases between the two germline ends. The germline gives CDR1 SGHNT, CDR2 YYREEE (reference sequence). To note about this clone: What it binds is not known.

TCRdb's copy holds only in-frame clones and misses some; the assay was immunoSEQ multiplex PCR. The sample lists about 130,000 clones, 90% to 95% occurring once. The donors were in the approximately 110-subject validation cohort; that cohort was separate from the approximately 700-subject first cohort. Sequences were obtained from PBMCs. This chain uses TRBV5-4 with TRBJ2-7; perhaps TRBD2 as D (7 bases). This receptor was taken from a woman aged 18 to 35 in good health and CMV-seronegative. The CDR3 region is CASSGGGSGLSYEQYF. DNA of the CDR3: TGTGCCAGCAGCGGGGGGGGCAGCGGGCTCTCCTACGAGCAGTACTTC.